Listed below are T cell receptor beta chains from one sample, sequenced in a study of cytotoxic CD8 clonotypes in ibrutinib-treated CLL. Profiling relied on immunoSEQ multiplex PCR, and the TCRdb table lists in-frame clones only, not all of them. The sample lists roughly 49,000 clones, over 80% occurring once. The starting material was PBMCs, obtained after 24 months of ibrutinib treatment. The receptors stem from a human donor with chronic lymphocytic leukemia. Both conserved end residues are part of each CDR3. The D gene is left open where the match is weak. Some rows have no size entry. The others give once, few or many, or a class for an expanded clone.

size: .; V: TRBV5-1; D: .; J: TRBJ2-4; DNA: TGCGCCAGCAGCTTGGCAGGCCGCCTAGTAGCCAAAAACATTCAGTACTTC; CDR3: CASSLAGRLVAKNIQYF
size: .; V: TRBV5-8; D: TRBD2; J: TRBJ2-3; DNA: TGTGCCAGCAGCGGAAGACTAGCGGGACGCACAGATACGCAGTATTTT; CDR3: CASSGRLAGRTDTQYF
size: .; V: TRBV7-9; D: TRBD1; J: TRBJ1-1; DNA: TGTGCCAGCAGCCCCAGGACAGGTGATGAAGCTTTCTTT; CDR3: CASSPRTGDEAFF
size: .; V: TRBV7-9; D: .; J: TRBJ2-3; DNA: TGTGCCAGCAGCTTGTCTGAGGGAGCGGGCGATACGCAGTATTTT; CDR3: CASSLSEGAGDTQYF
size: .; V: TRBV27; D: .; J: TRBJ2-1; DNA: TGTGCCAGCAGTGTCCGCAGGGGCTACAATGAGCAGTTCTTC; CDR3: CASSVRRGYNEQFF
size: .; V: TRBV5-1; D: .; J: TRBJ1-2; DNA: TGCGCCAGCAGCTTGGAACGCGGAGACTATGGCTACACCTTC; CDR3: CASSLERGDYGYTF
size: .; V: TRBV5-4; D: .; J: TRBJ1-4; DNA: TGTGCCAGCAGCTTGGGAGGGGCTGCTAATGAAAAACTGTTTTTT; CDR3: CASSLGGAANEKLFF
size: .; V: TRBV28; D: .; J: TRBJ2-5; DNA: TGTGCCAGCACCAAAGGTGACCAGGTATACCAAGAGACCCAGTACTTC; CDR3: CASTKGDQVYQETQYF
size: .; V: TRBV2; D: .; J: TRBJ2-7; DNA: TGTGCCAGCAGTCCCGGAGGGTACTACGAGCAGTACTTC; CDR3: CASSPGGYYEQYF
size: .; V: TRBV21-1; D: .; J: TRBJ1-3; DNA: TGTGCCAGCAGCAAAGAGCTAACAGGGACAGGTGGAAACACCATATATTTT; CDR3: CASSKELTGTGGNTIYF
size: .; V: TRBV6-6; D: TRBD1; J: TRBJ1-5; DNA: TGTGCCAGCAGTTACGCCCGGACAGGGATCGATCAGCCCCAGCATTTT; CDR3: CASSYARTGIDQPQHF
size: .; V: TRBV11-2; D: .; J: TRBJ2-1; DNA: TGTGCCAGCAGCTTATCCGGACGCCGATCAAGATTCTCCTACAATGAGCAGTTCTTC; CDR3: CASSLSGRRSRFSYNEQFF
size: once; V: TRBV11-3; D: .; J: TRBJ2-2; DNA: TGTGCCAGCAGCTTAGAAGGGGTCACCGGGGAGCTGTTTTTT; CDR3: CASSLEGVTGELFF
size: once; V: TRBV2; D: TRBD1; J: TRBJ1-5; DNA: TGTGCCAGCAGTCCCGGGACAGGAGCTAGCAATCAGCCCCAGCATTTT; CDR3: CASSPGTGASNQPQHF
size: .; V: TRBV7-9; D: .; J: TRBJ2-7; DNA: TGTGCCAGCGGCGACTACGAGCAGTACTTC; CDR3: CASGDYEQYF
size: .; V: TRBV6-6; D: TRBD2; J: TRBJ2-3; DNA: TGTGCCAGCAGTTGGGGACTAGCGCAAAGCACAGATACGCAGTATTTT; CDR3: CASSWGLAQSTDTQYF